Listed here are 17 T cell receptor beta chains from one sample, sequenced in a study of PD-1 blockade in classical Hodgkin lymphoma. Method: immunoSEQ multiplex PCR; TCRdb's copy keeps in-frame clones and lacks some. Among approximately 31,000 clones listed, 90% to 95% were seen once. Stated time point: newly diagnosed, previously untreated cHL patient sample. The sample consisted of peripheral blood mononuclear cells (PBMCs). The receptors shown here come from a human donor with classical Hodgkin lymphoma.

This chain links TRBV5-6 with TRBJ2-7; 8 bases line up with TRBD1. Germline trimming cut 4 bases from V and 9 bases from J; bases unmatched to any gene: 3. Germline CDR1 and CDR2: SGHDT and YYEEEE. There are 11 residues in the CDR3. For the CDR3, the DNA is TGTGCCAGCAGCGCGGGGACAGGGCAGTACTTC. It yields the protein CASSAGTGQYF.

This CDR3 is CASSPETGNYGYTF. CDR3 nucleotides: TGTGCCAGCAGCCCCGAGACAGGGAACTATGGCTACACCTTC. The J gene is TRBJ1-2, the V gene TRBV5-4; TRBD1 matches at 7 bases. The V gene end was trimmed by 4 bases and the J gene end by 2 bases; junction bases not matched to a gene: 5. The germline V gene has CDR1 SGHNT and CDR2 YYREEE (reference sequence). The CDR3 has 14 residues.

V usage is TRBV7-6 and J usage is TRBJ1-1; tentatively, D is TRBD1 (5 bases). The ends were cut back, 3 bases at V and 4 bases at J, with 12 bases in the middle. This CDR3 contains 14 residues. Germline lookup yields CDR1 SGHVS and CDR2 FNYEAQ. The CDR3 region is CASSLGEEGTEAFF. The CDR3 bases are TGTGCCAGCAGCTTGGGGGAGGAGGGCACTGAAGCTTTCTTT.

The chain joins TRBV5-6 to TRBJ1-1; D is unclear. The CDR3 contains 13 residues. Germline CDR1 and CDR2: SGHDT and YYEEEE. Trimming took 0 bases from V and 1 from J, leaving 4 bases between them. CDR3 nucleotides: TGTGCCAGCAGCTTGGCCGAGAACACTGAAGCTTTCTTT. It translates to CASSLAENTEAFF.

The gene calls are TRBV5-4 and TRBJ2-3; D is possibly TRBD1 (6 bases). Trimming took 4 bases from V and 0 from J, leaving 15 bases between them. This CDR3 spans 16 amino acids. Germline CDR1 reads SGHNT; CDR2 reads YYREEE (reference sequence). DNA for the CDR3: TGTGCCAGCAGCGGATCCGGGACACGGAGCACAGATACGCAGTATTTT. This translates into CASSGSGTRSTDTQYF.

V and J are TRBV15 and TRBJ2-6; 9 nucleotides agree with TRBD2. V lost 5 bases to trimming and J lost 0 bases; unmatched junction nucleotides: 8. Germline CDR1 reads LNHNV; CDR2 reads YYDKDF (reference sequence). The CDR3 has 18 residues. CDR3 sequence reads: CATSGTGTSYSGANVLTF. Here the CDR3 DNA reads TGTGCCACCAGCGGCACCGGGACTAGCTACTCTGGGGCCAACGTCCTGACTTTC.

The J gene is TRBJ2-3, the V gene TRBV5-1, with D perhaps given as TRBD1 or TRBD2 (5 bases each). This CDR3 spans 14 amino acids. CDR1 SGHRS and CDR2 YFSETQ come from the germline V gene. The V end was cut by 0 bases, the J end by 4 bases, with 9 bases between. The CDR3 spells CASSLAGDPDTQYF. The DNA for the CDR3 is TGCGCCAGCAGCTTGGCCGGGGACCCAGATACGCAGTATTTT.

The chain couples TRBV7-9 to TRBJ1-2; no clear D. Trimming shortened V by 1 base and J by 0 bases, and 12 bases separated the two germline ends. This CDR3 comprises 16 residues. Germline CDR1 is SEHNR and CDR2 is FQNEAQ (reference sequence). The CDR3, as DNA: TGTGCCAGCAGCTTAGAGGGCTCGGGCGCTAACTATGGCTACACCTTC. Encoded protein: CASSLEGSGANYGYTF.

This chain uses TRBV19 with TRBJ1-4; tentatively, D is TRBD1 (5 bases). CDR3 length equals 15 residues. V lost 5 bases to trimming and J lost 5 bases, with 15 bases between them. Germline V lookup: CDR1 LNHDA, CDR2 SQIVND (reference sequence). Here the CDR3 reads CASSPLGRWNEKLFF. Here the CDR3 DNA reads TGTGCCAGTAGTCCCCTGGGGCGATGGAATGAAAAACTGTTTTTT.

This rearrangement joins TRBV13 to TRBJ1-4; TRBD1 agrees at 10 bases. This CDR3 has 15 residues. V shed 5 bases, J shed 6 bases, and the junction held 6 bases outside the gene matches. Germline V gene data show CDR1 as PRHDT and CDR2 as FYEKMQ (reference sequence). The CDR3 is CASSPRDRGDEKLFF. CDR3 coding DNA: TGTGCCAGCAGCCCACGGGACAGGGGCGATGAAAAACTGTTTTTT.

This chain connects TRBV7-2 to TRBJ1-5; D gene uncertain. The V end was cut by 6 bases, the J end by 5 bases, with 11 bases between. This CDR3 is 13 amino acids long. Germline-derived CDR1 and CDR2 are SGHTA and FQGNSA. CDR3 in DNA: TGTGCCAGCAGTTTCCGTTCCGATCAGCCCCAGCATTTT. It specifies CASSFRSDQPQHF.

This clone was seen just once. This chain joins TRBV15 and TRBJ1-2; D not resolved. The germline CDR1 and CDR2 sequences are LNHNV and YYDKDF (reference sequence). V shed 1 base and J shed 8 bases, with 8 bases lying between them. The CDR3 has 12 residues. CDR3 coding DNA: TGTGCCACCAGCAGAGGGTATAGGGGCTACACCTTC. It specifies CATSRGYRGYTF.

The rearrangement joins TRBV6-5 to TRBJ2-2; D may match TRBD1 or TRBD2 (5 bases each). Germline loops: CDR1 MNHEY, CDR2 SVGAGI. V lost 6 bases and J lost 6, with 14 bases in between. The CDR3 is 14 amino acids. CDR3 amino acids: CASSQGRGPGELFF. CDR3 in DNA: TGTGCCAGCAGCCAAGGAAGGGGACCCGGGGAGCTGTTTTTT.

The chain joins TRBV13 to TRBJ1-2, with D tentatively TRBD1 (5 bases). V lost 5 bases and J lost 6, with 13 bases in between. CDR3 length: 13 amino acids. Germline loops: CDR1 PRHDT, CDR2 FYEKMQ (reference sequence). DNA for the CDR3: TGTGCCAGCAGCCTCAGGCCGGGGGATGGCTACACCTTC. As protein: CASSLRPGDGYTF.

This rearrangement joins TRBV19 to TRBJ2-6; 13 bases are shared with TRBD2. Trimming removed 5 bases from V and 3 bases from J; junction bases left unmatched: 4. Germline V gene data show CDR1 as LNHDA and CDR2 as SQIVND (reference sequence). The CDR3 loop spans 17 amino acids. DNA for the CDR3: TGTGCCAGTAGTTTAAGACTAGCGGGAGGTGGGGCCAACGTCCTGACTTTC. It yields the protein CASSLRLAGGGANVLTF.

The genes are TRBV7-2 and TRBJ2-2, with TRBD2 matching over 7 bases. The germline gives CDR1 SGHTA, CDR2 FQGNSA. V lost 4 bases and J lost 5; bases outside the gene matches: 4. The CDR3 length is 14 residues. CDR3 residues: CASSSGLRTGELFF. CDR3 bases: TGTGCCAGCAGCTCGGGACTAAGAACCGGGGAGCTGTTTTTT.

The V and J genes are TRBV5-1 and TRBJ2-5; possibly TRBD2 for D (6 bases). V was cut by 3 bases and J by 5 bases, with 14 bases left in between. Germline CDR1 is SGHRS and CDR2 is YFSETQ. The CDR3 consists of 14 residues. CDR3 protein: CASSWAGRVETQYF. Here the CDR3 DNA reads TGCGCCAGCAGCTGGGCGGGAAGGGTCGAGACCCAGTACTTC. Complete variable domain (other parts from reference TRBV5-1 and TRBJ2-5): KAGVTQTPRYLIKTRGQQVTLSCSPISGHRSVSWYQQTPGQGLQFLFEYFSETQRNKGNFPGRFSGRQFSNSRSEMNVSTLELGDSALYLCASSWAGRVETQYFGPGTRLLVL.